The 31 T cell receptor beta chains presented below share a single source sample, sequenced in a study of early T cells in non-severe SARS-CoV-2 infection. TCRdb re-called the 5' RACE reads through MiXCR, storing one row per CDR3 protein. The sample records over 75,000 distinct CDR3 sequences, about 15% being singletons. Sequenced: whole blood. The receptors here all came from an adult who was a healthcare worker with PCR-confirmed SARS-CoV-2 infection or an uninfected control (not recorded which).

This clonotype has only a few counts. This chain joins TRBV5-1 and TRBJ1-1; maybe TRBD1 (5 bases). The length of the CDR3 is 14 residues. Trimming took 1 base from V and 2 from J, leaving 9 bases between them. Germline lookup yields CDR1 SGHRS and CDR2 YFSETQ. This chain's CDR3 is CASSLSTVNTEAFF. The CDR3 coding sequence is TGCGCCAGCAGCTTGTCGACAGTTAACACTGAAGCTTTCTTT.

This sequence joins TRBV12-3 or TRBV12-4 and TRBJ2-4; tentatively, D is TRBD1 (5 bases). The length of the CDR3 is 17 residues. Trimming pared 0 bases from V and 0 bases from J, leaving 12 bases between. The CDR3 DNA is TGTGCCAGCAGTTTAGCGCTTAAGGGGCTAGCCAAAAACATTCAGTACTTC. Translating gives CASSLALKGLAKNIQYF.

In this sample, this clonotype turned up a few times. The genes are TRBV7-9 and TRBJ1-2; D unclear. Deletions cut 5 bases from V and 5 bases from J, with 9 bases between. Looked up from germline, CDR1 is SEHNR and CDR2 is FQNEAQ (reference sequence). This CDR3 is 12 amino acids long. CDR3: CASSATLYGYTF. The CDR3 nucleotides read TGTGCCAGCAGCGCCACACTTTATGGCTACACCTTC.

This chain connects TRBV11-2 to TRBJ2-1, with TRBD2 matching 10 bases. This CDR3 region has 18 residues. V dropped 3 bases and J dropped 0; count of bases not matched to a gene: 8. The germline CDR1 and CDR2 sequences are SGHAT and FQNNGV. In DNA, the CDR3 is TGTGCCAGCAGCTTCGGGCTAGCGGGAGCCTACTCCTACAATGAGCAGTTCTTC. As protein: CASSFGLAGAYSYNEQFF.

This chain connects TRBV10-3 to TRBJ2-1, with TRBD2 matching over 7 bases. Germline V gene data show CDR1 as ENHRY and CDR2 as SYGVKD. The CDR3 runs to 13 residues. CDR3 sequence reads: CATGREKVNEQFF. The CDR3 DNA is TGTGCTACGGGGCGGGAGAAGGTCAATGAGCAGTTCTTC.

The chain uses TRBV14 and TRBJ1-2; possible D gene TRBD1, 6 bases. V was shortened by 4 bases and J by 4 bases, with 13 bases between the two germline ends. CDR1 is SGHDN, CDR2 FVKESK, per germline. The CDR3 covers 14 residues. CDR3 loop: CASSPLLDSYGYTF. The CDR3 DNA reads as TGTGCCAGCAGCCCGCTACTGGACAGCTATGGCTACACCTTC. Based on the CDR3 plus reference TRBV14 and TRBJ1-2, the full variable domain is EAGVTQFPSHSVIEKGQTVTLRCDPISGHDNLYWYRRVMGKEIKFLLHFVKESKQDESGMPNNRFLAERTGGTYSTLKVQPAELEDSGVYFCASSPLLDSYGYTFGSGTRLTVV.

This clonotype was picked up many times. CDR3 residues: CASSHLGGVNNEQFF. CDR3 DNA: TGTGCCAGCAGTCATCTCGGGGGGGTGAATAATGAGCAGTTCTTC. The rearrangement uses TRBV5-8 and TRBJ2-1; 8 bases match TRBD2. The V segment lost 5 bases and the J segment 7 bases; nucleotides outside the gene matches: 11. The CDR3 has 15 residues. Germline CDR1 is SGHTS and CDR2 is YDEGEE.

This clonotype came up many times. This rearrangement joins TRBV7-2 to TRBJ2-7, with TRBD2 matching over 12 bases. Looked up from germline, CDR1 is SGHTA and CDR2 is FQGNSA. The CDR3 sequence is 15 residues long. Trimming at V came to 5 bases and at J to 0 bases, leaving 2 bases not matched to a gene. CDR3 coding DNA: TGTGCCAGCAGCACGACTAGCGGGAGCTCCTACGAGCAGTACTTC. Its translation: CASSTTSGSSYEQYF.

In its sample, this clonotype ranks as medium-sized. This chain uses TRBV28 with TRBJ1-2; maybe TRBD1 (6 bases). This CDR3 has 15 residues. V lost 7 bases to trimming and J lost 4 bases, with 19 bases between them. CDR1 is MDHEN, CDR2 SYDVKM, per germline. As DNA, the CDR3 is TGTGCCAGCACTCGAGGGGGGAATCCCCTCTATGGCTACACCTTC. Amino acid sequence: CASTRGGNPLYGYTF.

This clonotype was seen many times. This chain joins TRBV6-5 and TRBJ2-7; the D gene is possibly TRBD2 (6 bases). Trimming shortened V by 0 bases and J by 1 base, and 10 bases separated the two germline ends. The CDR3 covers 15 residues. Looked up from germline, CDR1 is MNHEY and CDR2 is SVGAGI. The CDR3 DNA reads TGTGCCAGCAGTTACTCGAGTAGCGGATCCTACGAGCAGTACTTC. Protein sequence: CASSYSSSGSYEQYF.

The J gene is TRBJ1-3, the V gene TRBV14; D is unresolved. This CDR3 has 12 amino acids. Trimming removed 6 bases from V and 7 bases from J, with 10 bases in between. CDR1 and CDR2 from the germline V gene are SGHDN and FVKESK. As DNA, the CDR3 is TGTGCCAGCAGAAGGGCGGGGAACACCATATATTTT. Its translation: CASRRAGNTIYF.

The J gene is TRBJ2-3, the V gene TRBV19; D not resolved. This CDR3 has 13 amino acids. The ends were cut back, 3 bases at V and 0 bases at J, with 4 bases in the middle. Germline V gene lookup returns CDR1 LNHDA and CDR2 SQIVND (reference sequence). The CDR3, as DNA: TGTGCCAGTAGTATGGAGAGCACAGATACGCAGTATTTT. Translated: CASSMESTDTQYF.

This clonotype was observed a few times. This chain uses TRBV5-6 with TRBJ2-7, with D possibly matching TRBD1 (5 bases). CDR1 and CDR2 (germline): SGHDT, YYEEEE. V dropped 4 bases and J dropped 3 bases, with 11 bases sitting between them. The CDR3 is made up of 13 amino acids. CDR3 in amino acids: CASSPRQYYEQYF. The CDR3 bases are TGTGCCAGCAGCCCCCGACAGTACTACGAGCAGTACTTC.

The rearrangement links TRBV28 to TRBJ2-1; no clear D gene. CDR1 is MDHEN and CDR2 is SYDVKM in the germline V gene. The CDR3 loop spans 13 amino acids. With 4 bases removed from V and 2 bases from J, the gap between germline ends came to 6 bases. The CDR3 here is CASSSSPYNEQFF. In nucleotides, the CDR3 is TGTGCCAGCAGTTCCTCACCCTACAATGAGCAGTTCTTC.

The chain carries TRBV20-1 and TRBJ1-1; the match to TRBD1 covers 9 bases. The germline V gene encodes CDR1 DFQATT and CDR2 SNEGSKA (reference sequence). Trimming removed 0 bases from V and 3 bases from J; junction bases left unmatched: 5. The length of the CDR3 is 15 residues. As DNA, the CDR3 is TGCAGTGCTAGAGATACAGGGGGCTCCCACACTGAAGCTTTCTTT. This translates into CSARDTGGSHTEAFF.

This clonotype was detected many times. The chain carries TRBV5-1 and TRBJ1-1; 7 bases agree with TRBD1. The V gene's germline CDR1 is SGHRS and CDR2 YFSETQ. CDR3 length: 15 residues. The junction had 6 bases not matched to a gene; V was cut back by 0 bases and J by 4 bases. The DNA of the CDR3 is TGCGCCAGCAGCTTGGCGACAGGGCGAGGCACTGAAGCTTTCTTT. As protein: CASSLATGRGTEAFF.

There are a few counts of this clonotype. The rearrangement joins TRBV12-3 or TRBV12-4 to TRBJ2-3; no definite D call. The CDR3 length is 11 residues. With 10 bases removed from V and 4 bases from J, the gap between germline ends came to 9 bases. In DNA, the CDR3 is TGTGCCACCTCGAGTCCAGATACGCAGTATTTT. Its protein product is CATSSPDTQYF.

In its sample, this clonotype was seen many times. The rearrangement uses TRBV14 and TRBJ1-1, with D possibly matching TRBD1 (5 bases). This CDR3 spans 14 amino acids. V gave up 0 bases and J gave up 3 bases, with 8 bases separating them. Germline CDR1 is SGHDN and CDR2 is FVKESK. CDR3 sequence (DNA): TGTGCCAGCAGCCAAGACAGGGTTTACACTGAAGCTTTCTTT. As protein: CASSQDRVYTEAFF.

V usage is TRBV7-9 and J usage is TRBJ2-3; the match to TRBD2 covers 7 bases. Germline-derived CDR1 and CDR2 are SEHNR and FQNEAQ (reference sequence). The CDR3 runs 13 residues. With V trimmed by 3 bases and J by 4 bases, 1 base remained unmatched. CDR3 loop: CASSFGGADTQYF. The CDR3, as DNA: TGTGCCAGCAGCTTTGGGGGGGCAGATACGCAGTATTTT. The variable domain in full, with the rest retrieved from reference TRBV7-9 and TRBJ2-3, is DTGVSQNPRHKITKRGQNVTFRCDPISEHNRLYWYRQTLGQGPEFLTYFQNEAQLEKSRLLSDRFSAERPKGSFSTLEIQRTEQGDSAMYLCASSFGGADTQYFGPGTRLTVL.

In DNA, the CDR3 is TGTGCCAGCAGTAAAGCTAGCGGGAGAGGGTCAGATACGCAGTATTTT. It translates to CASSKASGRGSDTQYF. The chain joins TRBV28 to TRBJ2-3; TRBD2 agrees at 10 bases. CDR1 and CDR2 (germline): MDHEN, SYDVKM. The V and J ends lost 5 bases and 4 bases, in that order; junction bases with no gene match: 9. CDR3 length: 16 amino acids.

The chain uses TRBV7-8 and TRBJ2-7, with D unclear. The germline V and J ends were trimmed by 0 bases and 3 bases, with 6 bases remaining between them. There are 13 residues in the CDR3. Germline-derived CDR1 and CDR2 are SGHVS and FQNEAQ. The CDR3 loop is CASSLAARYEQYF. CDR3 nucleotide sequence: TGTGCCAGCAGCTTAGCTGCTCGCTACGAGCAGTACTTC.

This clonotype came up a few times. The rearrangement joins TRBV18 to TRBJ2-2, with 8 positions matching TRBD2. Germline V gene sequence: CDR1 KGHSH, CDR2 LQKENI. CDR3 length: 16 amino acids. V was pared by 2 bases and J by 1 base, with 3 bases of the junction left unmatched. DNA for the CDR3: TGTGCCAGCTCACCAGCGGGGGGCTTGAACACCGGGGAGCTGTTTTTT. This translates into CASSPAGGLNTGELFF. Drawing the rest from reference TRBV18 and TRBJ2-2, the complete variable domain is NAGVMQNPRHLVRRRGQEARLRCSPMKGHSHVYWYRQLPEEGLKFMVYLQKENIIDESGMPKERFSAEFPKEGPSILRIQQVVRGDSAAYFCASSPAGGLNTGELFFGEGSRLTVL.

This clonotype showed up just a few times. The chain couples TRBV18 to TRBJ1-1; the D is unclear. The V gene lost 5 bases and the J gene lost 1 base, with 14 bases spanning the gap. The CDR3 spans 15 residues. Germline lookup yields CDR1 KGHSH and CDR2 LQKENI. The CDR3 region has the DNA TGTGCCAGCTCATTCCAGCCGGACCCGAACACTGAAGCTTTCTTT. This sequence encodes CASSFQPDPNTEAFF.

The J gene is TRBJ2-7, the V gene TRBV28, with D unclear. V was pared by 5 bases and J by 12 bases, with 20 bases between. CDR1 is MDHEN, CDR2 SYDVKM, per germline. This CDR3 comprises 13 residues. In DNA form, the CDR3 reads TGTGCCAGCAGTCCTGGCAGGCGGACCTTGCTGTACTTC. Translating gives CASSPGRRTLLYF.

This chain joins TRBV7-2 and TRBJ2-3; weak D call: TRBD2 (5 bases). The CDR3 runs to 15 residues. Looked up from germline, CDR1 is SGHTA and CDR2 is FQGNSA. V was shortened by 5 bases and J by 2 bases, with 14 bases between the two germline ends. The CDR3 DNA reads TGTGCCAGCAGCCCCAGCGGAATAAACACAGATACGCAGTATTTT. Translation: CASSPSGINTDTQYF. Drawing the rest from reference TRBV7-2 and TRBJ2-3, the complete variable domain is GAGVSQSPSNKVTEKGKDVELRCDPISGHTALYWYRQSLGQGLEFLIYFQGNSAPDKSGLPSDRFSAERTGGSVSTLTIQRTQQEDSAVYLCASSPSGINTDTQYFGPGTRLTVL.

About this clonotype itself: One end of the junction fails to match germline, which may point to a read error. The J gene is TRBJ1-1, the V gene TRBV20-1; D is unresolved. The V gene's germline CDR1 is DFQATT and CDR2 SNEGSKA (reference sequence). The CDR3 contains 12 residues. As DNA, the CDR3 is TGCAGTGCTGGAGATCTGAACACTGAAGCTTTCTTT. Translated: CSAGDLNTEAFF.

The rearrangement joins TRBV28 to TRBJ1-5; 7 bases align to TRBD1. V gave up 4 bases and J gave up 2 bases; unmatched junction bases: 8. Germline loops: CDR1 MDHEN, CDR2 SYDVKM. CDR3 length equals 16 residues. The CDR3 DNA reads TGTGCCAGCAGTTCCATGACAGGGTTGGGCAATCAGCCCCAGCATTTT. It encodes CASSSMTGLGNQPQHF.

Only a few counts were recorded for this clonotype. This chain joins TRBV11-1 and TRBJ2-7, with TRBD2 matching 9 bases. Germline CDR1 and CDR2: SGHAT and FQDESV (reference sequence). Trimming took 5 bases from V and 7 from J; bases not matched to a gene: 12. The CDR3 is 15 residues long. The CDR3 nucleotides are TGTGCCAGCAGCCCAACGGTAGCGGGAGATGGTGAGCAGTACTTC. Protein sequence: CASSPTVAGDGEQYF.

This clonotype has only a few counts. V is TRBV10-2 and J is TRBJ2-1; possibly TRBD2 for D (5 bases). The CDR3 covers 13 residues. V was trimmed by 5 bases and J by 8 bases, leaving 13 bases between them. From germline, CDR1 is WSHSY and CDR2 SAAADI. CDR3 residues: CASSPRGKYEQFF. CDR3 DNA sequence: TGCGCCAGCAGTCCAAGAGGGAAGTATGAGCAGTTCTTC.

This clonotype came up once. This chain uses TRBV2 with TRBJ1-1; unclear D gene. Germline V lookup: CDR1 SNHLY, CDR2 FYNNEI. V was trimmed by 9 bases and J by 3 bases, leaving 8 bases between them. This CDR3 has 11 residues. The CDR3 reads CASNTYTEAFF. The CDR3 DNA follows: TGTGCCAGTAACACCTACACTGAAGCTTTCTTT.

This clonotype was counted many times. The V and J genes are TRBV5-6 and TRBJ2-7; D is ambiguous. The CDR3 is made up of 12 amino acids. V gave up 4 bases and J gave up 7 bases, with 12 bases separating them. Germline CDR1 reads SGHDT; CDR2 reads YYEEEE. The CDR3 DNA reads as TGTGCCAGCAGCCAAGGGTTTCGGGAGCAGTACTTC. Its protein product is CASSQGFREQYF.